This TCR beta chain came from a study of PD-1 blockade in classical Hodgkin lymphoma (dated by TCRdb to between 2020 and 2021). Regarding the study in general: Nivolumab dosing was 3 mg/kg intravenously every 2 weeks, continuing until either disease progression or unacceptable toxicity. To define a peripheral blood immune signature of response to PD-1 blockade in classical Hodgkin lymphoma, the study combined TCR beta sequencing with CyTOF.

What the study reported, not specific to this receptor: Baseline TCR diversity was reported to be lower in newly diagnosed patients than in healthy donors and to be lower still in relapsed/refractory patients. CD4+ but not CD8+ TCR diversity rose significantly by C4D1 (p=0.0027 vs p=0.16), most apparent in complete responders (p=0.02). Trial patients with a complete response had baseline diversity similar to that of newly diagnosed patients, while partial responders and progressors had significantly lower diversity. The study was restricted to a single clinical trial cohort, and the causes of repertoire differences, possibly disease activity or prior therapy, were left undefined. Lower diversity was seen in patients whose nivolumab began less than 1 year after ASCT, and these patients were left out of later analyses so that immune reconstitution would not confound the results.

The CDR3 numbers 15 residues from cysteine through phenylalanine. Here the CDR3 DNA is all that survives: 45 bases in frame from base 1. CDR1 and CDR2 are read off the germline V gene (reference sequence) as MNHNY and SVGAGI. Trimming costs V 6 bases and J 1 base, and their ends lie 15 bases apart. For this clone: Its antigen is unknown. No much larger clone is present one base from it, and per-base qualities are unavailable.

The sample's time point label is to be understood as: cycle 4 day 1 (C4D1), after less than 7 weeks of nivolumab. Every trial patient had relapsed following autologous stem cell transplantation, and prior brentuximab vedotin exposure was what differed among cohorts A, B and C. The trial cohort comprised fewer than 65 patients with relapsed/refractory classical Hodgkin lymphoma whose best overall responses were complete response, partial response or progressive disease. In the multi-cohort phase II CheckMate 205 trial, trial patients received single-agent nivolumab. An independent review committee assessed best overall response using the 2007 International Working Group response criteria. Trial PBMCs were collected immediately before nivolumab initiation (C1D1) and during therapy at cycle 2 day 1 and cycle 4 day 1. Peripheral blood was collected in 8 mL Vacutainer Cell Preparation Tubes, from which PBMCs were isolated by centrifugation and then cryopreserved.

Genomic DNA was isolated using the Qiagen DNeasy kit from unsorted PBMCs as well as from negatively selected CD4+ and CD8+ fractions. TCR beta CDR3 regions were amplified by immunoSEQ multiplex PCR using primers annealing to V and J segments. A synthetic immune receptor repertoire was used to minimize amplification bias, and remaining bias was computationally removed after sequencing. The study's processing was this. Repertoire diversity was quantified as the Shannon entropy index using custom Python scripts. The unsorted, CD4+ and CD8+ repertoires were each analyzed separately, with the exception of combined analyses, where CD4+ and CD8+ sequences were merged in silico. Clonal expansion was defined as a frequency increase of at least 2-fold after treatment compared with C1D1, and clones undetected at baseline were assigned a pseudocount of 0.5. Clones with 0 or 1 copy at C1D1 were defined as singleton clones, while clones with 2 or more copies were defined as non-singleton clones. Clones expanded in unsorted samples were annotated as CD4+, CD8+ or unknown by matching protein sequences in sorted samples from the same patient. Wilcoxon tests on paired samples were used to test diversity changes from C1D1 to C4D1. Not all clones reach the TCRdb copy of this immuneACCESS table, which keeps in-frame sequences only. Checked studies attribute under half of the gap to unresolved V genes and leave the rest unexplained. D and trimming come from the DNA, and the V and J calls and clone size come from that table. Counted in this sample were fewer than 55,000 clones; roughly 73% of them appeared once. The ten biggest clones cover less than 40% of the sample.

Specimen: peripheral blood mononuclear cells (PBMCs), collected before the fourth cycle of nivolumab. This clonotype originated in a human donor with classical Hodgkin lymphoma. This chain is built from TRBV6-6 and TRBJ1-1; the D gene is unclear. CDR3 region: CASSLFGRQNTEAFF. The nucleotide sequence is given as TGTGCCAGCAGCCTATTTGGCAGGCAGAACACTGAAGCTTTCTTT.